This paragraph reports one T cell receptor (beta chain). The data are from a study of blood T cell repertoires in COVID-19. Across the whole study: The cDNA or gDNA used as material had been derived from T cells, B-cell-depleted T cells, or PBMCs.

Germline V gene data show CDR1 as SGHAT and CDR2 as FQNNGV. The CDR3 runs 15 residues. V lost 9 bases to trimming and J lost 0 bases, with 18 bases between them. In assigning cohorts, the study relied on participant-reported clinical history. Original handling: By means of reference gene primer amplification, nucleated cell counts were estimated. Clones were sequenced by immunoSEQ multiplex PCR, and TCRdb holds only the in-frame ones, with some missing. D and trimming come from the DNA, and the V and J calls and clone size come from that table. The repertoire holds about 270,000 clones, with 85% to 90% as singletons.

V is TRBV11-2 and J is TRBJ2-7; possible D gene TRBD2, 5 bases. The TCR comes from a woman in her 30s with acute COVID-19. What was sequenced was PBMCs or T cells enriched from blood (not recorded which). DNA for the CDR3: TGTGCCAGTAGCGCCGGCGGGCAGAGCTCCTACGAGCAGTACTTC. Translating it yields CASSAGGQSSYEQYF.